A selection of T cell receptor beta chains follows, all from one sample in a study of T-cell memory formation after mild COVID-19. Each CDR3 protein gets one entry after TCRdb re-called the 5' RACE reads with MiXCR. This table holds around 390,000 distinct CDR3 sequences, 16% found once. Sequencing input: PBMCs or a T cell subset sorted from them (not recorded which). Every receptor here comes from a man between 18 and 35 years old who had mild COVID-19 (a few samples of this study predate the infection). Cell type and time point are not known. The CDR3 runs from the conserved cysteine through the conserved F or W. The D gene is left open where the match is weak. Size is omitted from some rows. Given values are once, few, many or a class for expanded clones.

V gene	D gene	clone size	J gene	CDR3 DNA	CDR3 protein
TRBV5-1	TRBD1	.	TRBJ2-1	TGCGCCAGCAGCTCAGCCTACCGGGACAGTTACAATGAGCAGTTCTTC	CASSSAYRDSYNEQFF
TRBV6-5	TRBD2	few	TRBJ2-1	TGTGCCAGCAGTGGTAGCGGGCACAATGAGCAGTTCTTC	CASSGSGHNEQFF
TRBV7-3	.	.	TRBJ2-1	TGTGCCAGCAGCTTATTTTGGGGTAACGAGCAGTTCTTC	CASSLFWGNEQFF
TRBV6-6	.	.	TRBJ2-3	TGTGCCAGCACTGAACGGGGTTTGGGCACAGATACGCAGTATTTT	CASTERGLGTDTQYF
TRBV4-1	TRBD2	few	TRBJ2-1	TGCGCCAGCAGCCAAGAACGCGGGGGGTATGTAGAGCAGTTCTTC	CASSQERGGYVEQFF
TRBV10-3	.	.	TRBJ2-6	TGTGCCATCAGTCCAAGCTCTGGGGCCAACGTCCTGACTTTC	CAISPSSGANVLTF
TRBV5-1	.	many	TRBJ2-5	TGTGCCAGCAGCTTAGGCGGCCGAGAGACCCAGTACTTC	CASSLGGRETQYF
TRBV24-1	TRBD1	.	TRBJ2-3	TGTGCCACCAGTGATTCGGACAGGGATGGGGCAGATACGCAGTATTTT	CATSDSDRDGADTQYF
TRBV6-2/TRBV6-3	.	.	TRBJ1-5	TGTGCCAGCAGTTACTTGGGGGTAGATCAGCCCCAGCAATTT	CASSYLGVDQPQQF
TRBV13	TRBD1	few	TRBJ2-1	TGTGCCAGCAGTCACTGGGGACAGGCCCCCGGTGAGCAGTTCTTC	CASSHWGQAPGEQFF
TRBV5-4	.	few	TRBJ2-3	TGTGCCAGCAGGAGCGAGGGAGATACGCAGTATTTT	CASRSEGDTQYF
TRBV24-1	.	.	TRBJ2-5	TGTGCCACCAGTGATTTGGACGGCCACCCGTACTTC	CATSDLDGHPYF
TRBV6-2/TRBV6-3	TRBD1	.	TRBJ1-2	TGTGCCAGCACCGGACAGGTGTGGGGCTACACCTTC	CASTGQVWGYTF
TRBV5-1	.	few	TRBJ1-1	TGCGCCAGCAGCCACGGCAGTAGGGACACTGAAGCTTTCTTT	CASSHGSRDTEAFF
TRBV9	.	few	TRBJ2-7	TGTGCCAGCAGCGTAGGCGCCCACCGCTCCTACGAGCAGTACTTC	CASSVGAHRSYEQYF
TRBV7-2	.	once	TRBJ2-6	TGTGCCAGCAGCCCCGGGGATTCTGGGGCCAACGTCCTGACTTTC	CASSPGDSGANVLTF
TRBV3-1	.	many	TRBJ1-2	TGTGCCAGCAGCCATCTCGACCCCAAAGATGGCTACACCTTC	CASSHLDPKDGYTF
TRBV4-1	.	.	TRBJ1-2	TGCGCCAGCAGCCAAGTAGCCCGGCGCGGCTACACCTTC	CASSQVARRGYTF
TRBV20-1	TRBD2	once	TRBJ2-5	TGCAGTGCTGTAGCGGGAGTTCGTCAAGAGACCCAGTACTTC	CSAVAGVRQETQYF
TRBV4-3	.	.	TRBJ2-4	TGCGCCAGCAGCCAAGCGGGGGTCAAAAACATTCAGTACTTC	CASSQAGVKNIQYF
TRBV11-2	.	.	TRBJ1-4	TGTGCCAGCAGCTCCCTCCGAGGGGGGCCAAAACTGTTTTTT	CASSSLRGGPKLFF
TRBV20-1	.	.	TRBJ2-1	TGCAGTGCCGATAGGGTACTGATAAGCTCCTACAATGAGCAGTTCTTC	CSADRVLISSYNEQFF
TRBV4-1	TRBD1	.	TRBJ2-2	TGCGCCAGCAGCCAAGAATCCTGGACAGGGTCCTCTAGCGGGGAGCTGTTTTTT	CASSQESWTGSSSGELFF
TRBV27	TRBD1	few	TRBJ2-5	TGTGCCAGCAGTTACCAGGGGGCAGAGACCCAGTACTTC	CASSYQGAETQYF
TRBV20-1	TRBD1	few	TRBJ1-5	TGCAGTGCTAGTGCTAACAGGGGGCTTAATCAGCCCCAGCATTTT	CSASANRGLNQPQHF
TRBV12-3/TRBV12-4	.	few	TRBJ1-3	TGTGCCAGCAGTTTAGGGACCCGTGAAAGAAACACCATATATTTT	CASSLGTRERNTIYF
TRBV7-2	.	.	TRBJ2-1	TGTGCCAGCAGCGCGCGGGTTAGCTCCTACAATGAGCAGTTCTTC	CASSARVSSYNEQFF
TRBV6-4	.	.	TRBJ1-2	TGTGCCAGCAGAGAGAAATATGGCTACACCTTC	CASREKYGYTF
TRBV12-3/TRBV12-4	.	many	TRBJ2-5	TGTGCCAGCACACGGGGGCAAGAGACCCAGTACTTC	CASTRGQETQYF
TRBV5-1	TRBD2	many	TRBJ2-3	TGCGCCAGCAGCTTCCTAGCGGGGCACGCTAGCACAGATACGCAGTATTTT	CASSFLAGHASTDTQYF
TRBV10-3	.	.	TRBJ2-2	TGTGCCATCAAGGCCCGTTTCACCGGGGAGCTGTTTTTT	CAIKARFTGELFF
TRBV9	.	few	TRBJ1-2	TGTGCCAGCAGCGTAGCTGGAGACGCTAACTATGGCTACACCTTC	CASSVAGDANYGYTF
TRBV6-2/TRBV6-3	.	few	TRBJ1-6	TGTGCCAGCAGTCTGGGGGGCTCCCCACCCCTCCACTTT	CASSLGGSPPLHF
TRBV4-1	.	few	TRBJ1-6	TGCGCCAGCAGCCAAGAGCAGGGTGGGTCACCCCTCCACTTT	CASSQEQGGSPLHF
TRBV11-2	.	.	TRBJ1-2	TGTGCCAGCAGCTTAGGCAGGGGCGGTAACTATGGCTACACCTTC	CASSLGRGGNYGYTF
TRBV2	.	once	TRBJ2-6	TGTGCCAGCAAGTCTTCTGGGGCCAACGTCCTGACTTTC	CASKSSGANVLTF
TRBV4-3	.	.	TRBJ2-3	TGCGCCAGCAGCCGGGCGGGGGCGGCGGATACGCAGTATTTT	CASSRAGAADTQYF
TRBV6-6	TRBD1	.	TRBJ2-7	TGTGCCACCGAACAGGGGTCCTTGGCCTACGAGCAGTACTTC	CATEQGSLAYEQYF
TRBV5-1	TRBD2	.	TRBJ2-1	TGCGCCAGCAGAGGGCTGACTAGCGATGAGCAGTTCTTC	CASRGLTSDEQFF
TRBV20-1	.	few	TRBJ1-2	TGCAGTGCTACCAGGGCGGGGAGGAACTATGGCTACACCTTC	CSATRAGRNYGYTF